This T cell receptor beta chain came from a study of OX40 agonist ivuxolimab in advanced cancers. Study summary: Under the entry rules, prior anti-PD-1, anti-PD-L1 or anti-CTLA-4 therapy was allowed, and 40% had some.

The V end lost 8 bases, the J end lost 2 bases, and 12 bases lay between the germline ends. Germline CDR1 reads SGHNT; CDR2 reads YENEEA. The CDR3 consists of 13 residues. Data came from immunoSEQ multiplex PCR; TCRdb stores just in-frame clones and leaves some out. The table lists about 37,000 clones, approximately 90% of them singletons. On this clone itself: What it recognizes is unknown.

Study-wide findings and caveats: Partly responding patients at 0.1-3.0 mg/kg showed some of the smallest clonal expansion. Researchers report that CD8+ T cells had, on average, more expanded clones than CD4+.

This material consisted of CD4+ or CD8+ T cells sorted from blood, taken in a trial of the OX40 agonist ivuxolimab. This sequence originates from an adult with an advanced solid tumor such as melanoma, head and neck, liver or kidney cancer. The J gene is TRBJ2-5, the V gene TRBV11-3; D might be TRBD2 (6 bases). CDR3 loop: CASSLGTQETQYF. DNA of the CDR3: TGTGCCAGCTCCCTCGGGACTCAAGAGACCCAGTACTTC.